A single sample is the source of the 13 T cell receptor beta chains below, sequenced in a study of T cell responses to AZD1222 COVID-19 vaccine (dated by TCRdb to about 2021). The library was made by the immunoSEQ multiplex PCR assay. Not all clones reach the TCRdb copy of this immuneACCESS table, which keeps in-frame sequences only. Checked studies attribute under half of the gap to unresolved V genes and leave the rest unexplained. The sample records about 130,000 clones, 88% of which are singletons. The ten largest account for around a sixth of the sample. Taken with the paper, the label for time point translates to: baseline before first vaccination. The treatment or condition label corresponds to: meningococcal conjugate vaccine given as trial control. The sequences come from peripheral blood, collected on day 0 of MenACWY control vaccination. Every receptor here comes from an adult in good health.

The rearrangement uses TRBV14 and TRBJ1-1; D perhaps matches TRBD1 (6 bases). The CDR3 loop spans 15 amino acids. V lost 2 bases and J lost 0, with 10 bases in between. Germline V CDR1 and CDR2: SGHDN, FVKESK. The CDR3 reads CASSQQGLLNTEAFF. The CDR3 DNA reads TGTGCCAGCAGCCAACAGGGGCTCCTGAACACTGAAGCTTTCTTT.

The chain joins TRBV5-4 to TRBJ2-3; 7 nucleotides match TRBD2. The CDR3 is 16 residues long. The J segment lost 7 bases and the V segment lost 2 bases, leaving 13 bases of the junction unmatched. Germline lookup yields CDR1 SGHNT and CDR2 YYREEE (reference sequence). The DNA for the CDR3 is TGTGCCAGCAGCTTATTAGCGGGCTCAACCGGGAATACGCAGTATTTT. Protein product: CASSLLAGSTGNTQYF.

V gene TRBV7-9 combines with J gene TRBJ1-4; D is possibly TRBD1 (5 bases). Germline assignment: CDR1 SEHNR and CDR2 FQNEAQ (reference sequence). Trimming shortened V by 5 bases and J by 8 bases, and 9 bases separated the two germline ends. The CDR3 runs to 12 residues. In nucleotides, the CDR3 is TGTGCCAGCAGCCCCGACAGCGAAAAACTGTTTTTT. This sequence encodes CASSPDSEKLFF.

CDR3 in amino acids: CASSLEEVTEAFF. CDR3 in DNA: TGTGCCAGCAGCTTAGAAGAAGTGACTGAAGCTTTCTTT. The chain joins TRBV7-9 to TRBJ1-1; no reliable D call. Germline CDR1 SEHNR, CDR2 FQNEAQ (reference sequence). V was cut by 1 base and J by 5 bases, with 8 bases left in between. The CDR3 runs to 13 residues.

The CDR3 region is CASSESARAEQYF. The CDR3 nucleotides are TGCGCCAGCAGTGAGTCGGCCAGGGCCGAGCAGTACTTC. The gene calls are TRBV10-1 and TRBJ2-7; a possible D gene is TRBD1 (5 bases). V lost 0 bases, J lost 6 bases, and 9 bases lay in between. The CDR3 has 13 residues. Germline loops: CDR1 WNHNN, CDR2 SYGVQD (reference sequence).

The chain joins TRBV4-1 to TRBJ2-4; 11 nucleotides match TRBD2. V shed 0 bases, J shed 6 bases, and the junction held 1 base outside the gene matches. In germline, CDR1 is MGHRA, CDR2 YSYEKL. There are 15 residues in the CDR3. The DNA for the CDR3 is TGCGCCAGCAGCCAAGATGGGACTAGCGGAAACATTCAGTACTTC. Its protein is CASSQDGTSGNIQYF.

The chain recombines TRBV28 with TRBJ1-1, with D maybe TRBD1 (5 bases). The germline V and J ends were trimmed by 3 bases and 3 bases, with 17 bases remaining between them. This CDR3 has 16 amino acids. Germline CDR1 reads MDHEN; CDR2 reads SYDVKM. The CDR3 DNA reads as TGTGCCAGCAGTTTGCCGGTCGGGGGAGGGGACACTGAAGCTTTCTTT. Translation: CASSLPVGGGDTEAFF.

Of note for this clone: Just one base apart from a much larger clone, this may be a read error. Other DNA sequences from this sample encode an identical CDR3 as well. The CDR3 region is CASSQDNYEQYF. Here the CDR3 DNA reads TGTGCCAGTAGCCAAGACAACTACGAGCAGTACTTC. The chain links TRBV4-2 to TRBJ2-7; no reliable D call. CDR3 length: 12 amino acids. Germline V gene sequence: CDR1 LGHNA, CDR2 YNFKEQ.

The chain carries TRBV4-2 and TRBJ2-7; tentatively, D is TRBD2 (5 bases). Germline lookup yields CDR1 LGHNA and CDR2 YNFKEQ. The CDR3 sequence is 14 residues long. Trimming shortened V by 4 bases and J by 4 bases, and 14 bases separated the two germline ends. CDR3 nucleotide sequence: TGTGCCAGCAGCCCGCGGGTACTTAGGTACGAGCAGTACTTC. Encoded protein: CASSPRVLRYEQYF.

The V and J genes are TRBV27 and TRBJ2-6; no firm D call. The germline CDR1 and CDR2 sequences are MNHEY and SMNVEV (reference sequence). V was clipped by 5 bases and J by 4 bases, with 9 bases between them. The CDR3 is made up of 14 amino acids. The CDR3 bases are TGTGCCAGCAGTAATGGCTTGGGGGCCAACGTCCTGACTTTC. Translated, it gives CASSNGLGANVLTF.

The V gene is TRBV9, the J gene TRBJ2-2; the match to TRBD2 covers 15 bases. J gave up 8 bases and V 3 bases, and 2 bases lay outside the gene matches. Germline V gene data show CDR1 as SGDLS and CDR2 as YYNGEE. This CDR3 has 15 residues. The CDR3: CASSGTSGRAGELFF. The CDR3, as DNA: TGTGCCAGCAGCGGGACTAGCGGGAGGGCTGGGGAGCTGTTTTTT.

The chain employs TRBV5-4 and TRBJ1-2; maybe TRBD1 (5 bases). CDR1 SGHNT and CDR2 YYREEE come from the germline V gene (reference sequence). V lost 0 bases, J lost 3 bases, and 9 bases lay in between. The CDR3 length is 14 residues. The CDR3 DNA is TGTGCCAGCAGCTTGGGGGGCGAAGACTATGGCTACACCTTC. Translated, it gives CASSLGGEDYGYTF.

The gene calls are TRBV28 and TRBJ2-7, with 11 bases lining up with TRBD2. CDR1 MDHEN and CDR2 SYDVKM come from the germline V gene. The CDR3 runs 15 residues. Trimming at V came to 4 bases and at J to 2 bases, leaving 4 bases not matched to a gene. The CDR3 sequence is CASSSLAGGPYEQYF. The CDR3 DNA is TGTGCCAGCAGTTCGTTAGCGGGAGGGCCCTACGAGCAGTACTTC.